The text below deals with one T cell receptor beta chain. Random hexamers served to reverse transcribe roughly 0.45 to 1 ug RNA. Multiplex immunoSEQ PCR targeted 54 Vbeta and 13 Jbeta TCR beta segments. TCRdb re-derived calls from the immunoSEQ multiplex PCR reads in MiXCR, one entry per CDR3 protein. The repertoire holds 200,000 or so distinct CDR3 sequences, approximately 95% seen once, with approximately 0.09% in the top ten. Trimming cost V 4 bases and J 0 bases; bases outside gene matches: 5. The CDR3 is 16 residues long. Germline CDR1 reads MNHNS; CDR2 reads SASEGT. This entry belongs to a study of CD8 T cells in Susac syndrome.

The chain employs TRBV6-1 and TRBJ2-1, with TRBD1 matching 8 bases. The specimen sequenced was CD4+ T cells from PBMCs. This sequence originates from a human donor with multiple sclerosis. CDR3 amino acids: CASSVLGQVSYNEQFF. In DNA form, the CDR3 reads TGTGCCAGCAGTGTCCTGGGACAGGTCTCCTACAATGAGCAGTTCTTC.